This T cell receptor beta chain was retrieved from a study of cytomegalovirus exposure and HLA in healthy donors. Study at large: Findings of an earlier analysis included more than 90 million unique TCR beta sequences from some 190 million T cells. General study results and limits: There were some 150 TCR beta chains listed as cytomegalovirus-associated.

CDR3 size: 14 residues. 13 Jbeta primers and 60 Vbeta primers were used for the PCR. The repertoire was sequenced with immunoSEQ multiplex PCR; TCRdb's copy has only in-frame clones and lacks some. The sample lists roughly 120,000 clones, about 80% occurring once. Points on this clone: The antigen is undetermined.

Donors in the study were healthy people who gave bone marrow. The sample consisted of PBMCs. The gene calls are TRBV21-1 and TRBJ2-7; the table names TRBD1, a call not compared with the DNA. TRBV21-1 has pseudogene status. The receptor's source is a man aged 55 to 70 in good health and CMV-seropositive. This chain's CDR3 is CASSGGQGASEQYF. The CDR3 bases are TGTGCCAGCAGCGGGGGACAGGGGGCGAGTGAGCAGTACTTC.